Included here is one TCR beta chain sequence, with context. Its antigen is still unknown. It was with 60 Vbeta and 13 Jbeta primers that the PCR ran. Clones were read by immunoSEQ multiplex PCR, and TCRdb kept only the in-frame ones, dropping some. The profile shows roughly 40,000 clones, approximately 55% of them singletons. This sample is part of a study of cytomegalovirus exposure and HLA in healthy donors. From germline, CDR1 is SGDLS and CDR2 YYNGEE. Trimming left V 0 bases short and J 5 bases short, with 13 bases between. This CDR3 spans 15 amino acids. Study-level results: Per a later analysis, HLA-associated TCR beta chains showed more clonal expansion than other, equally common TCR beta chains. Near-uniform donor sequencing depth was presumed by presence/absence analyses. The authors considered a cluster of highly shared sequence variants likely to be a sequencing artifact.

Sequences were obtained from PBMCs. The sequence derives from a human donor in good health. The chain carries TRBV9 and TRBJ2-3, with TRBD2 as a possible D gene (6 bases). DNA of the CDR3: TGTGCCAGCAGCGTAGGTTCGGGAGTCTTAGATACGCAGTATTTT. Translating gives CASSVGSGVLDTQYF.